The rows below give T cell receptor beta chains drawn from one sample of a study of T cell repertoires in cytomegalovirus infection. TCRdb processed the reads anew with MiXCR; each CDR3 protein has one entry. Of a few hundred thousand distinct CDR3 sequences listed, under 45% were seen once; the top ten hold around 45%. These TCRs' antigens remain unknown. The starting material was cultured PBMCs, obtained from culture after CMV antigen stimulation. The source of these receptors is a human donor in good health (CMV status not recorded). Some clones in this sample may be carry-over from other donors' samples. Both conserved end residues are part of each CDR3. The D gene is left open where the match is weak. Clone size is shown for a subset of rows, as once, few, many or a class of expanded clone.

abundance | j_gene | v_gene | d_gene | CDR3aa | CDR3nt
few | TRBJ2-4 | TRBV19 | TRBD1 | CASTPDRSKNIQYF | TGTGCCAGTACCCCGGACAGGTCCAAAAACATTCAGTACTTC
. | TRBJ1-1 | TRBV6-5 | . | CASTAQTNTKAFF | TGTGCCAGCACTGCTCAGACGAACACTAAAGCTTTCTTT
. | TRBJ2-1 | TRBV7-6 | . | CASSFDGLSEQFF | TGTGCCAGCAGCTTTGACGGCCTAAGTGAGCAGTTCTTC
. | TRBJ2-4 | TRBV11-2 | . | CASSLERGNIQYF | TGTGCCAGCAGCTTAGAGAGGGGGAACATTCAGTACTTC
few | TRBJ2-1 | TRBV12-3/TRBV12-4 | . | CASSSGQAYEQFF | TGTGCCAGCAGTTCGGGACAAGCGTATGAGCAGTTCTTC
. | TRBJ2-2 | TRBV19 | . | CASAPDGGELFF | TGTGCCAGTGCACCTGACGGCGGGGAGCTGTTTTTT
. | TRBJ2-7 | TRBV7-9 | . | CASRPDHYYEQYF | TGTGCCAGCAGGCCGGACCATTACTACGAGCAGTACTTC
few | TRBJ2-5 | TRBV7-2 | . | CASSHGGETQYF | TGTGCCAGCAGCCATGGAGGGGAGACCCAGTACTTC
. | TRBJ2-1 | TRBV11-2 | . | CASRARWGGGIFEQFF | TGTGCCAGCAGGGCCCGGTGGGGGGGCGGGATATTTGAGCAGTTCTTC
. | TRBJ2-1 | TRBV6-1 | . | CASRRREFTYNEQFF | TGTGCCAGCCGTCGCCGGGAGTTCACCTACAATGAGCAGTTCTTC
. | TRBJ2-7 | TRBV7-2 | . | CASSSMGKTLSYEQYF | TGTGCCAGCAGCTCCATGGGTAAAACTCTCTCCTACGAGCAGTACTTC
. | TRBJ2-1 | TRBV7-9 | . | CASSAGWAGEDEQFF | TGTGCCAGCAGCGCCGGGTGGGCAGGGGAGGATGAGCAGTTCTTC
. | TRBJ2-7 | TRBV15 | . | CATSREAGLWGEQYF | TGTGCCACCAGCAGAGAGGCGGGACTCTGGGGGGAGCAGTACTTC
few | TRBJ2-3 | TRBV28 | . | CASSSTSGQFTDTQYF | TGTGCCAGCAGTTCCACCTCCGGACAGTTCACAGATACGCAGTATTTT
. | TRBJ1-1 | TRBV7-2 | . | CASTRRTGVNTEAFF | TGTGCCAGCACCAGACGGACGGGAGTGAACACTGAAGCTTTCTTT
. | TRBJ2-7 | TRBV2 | TRBD1 | CASRLLTGVEQYF | TGTGCCAGCAGGCTTCTAACAGGGGTGGAGCAGTACTTC
. | TRBJ2-1 | TRBV7-6 | TRBD1 | CASSFPRDSSYNEQFF | TGTGCCAGCAGCTTCCCAAGGGACAGCTCCTACAATGAGCAGTTCTTC
. | TRBJ2-3 | TRBV5-1 | TRBD1 | CASNPGQGGTDTQYF | TGCGCCAGCAACCCTGGACAGGGGGGCACAGATACGCAGTATTTT
few | TRBJ1-2 | TRBV6-1 | . | CASSELEGMADF | TGTGCCAGCAGTGAATTGGAGGGGATGGCGGACTTC
. | TRBJ2-3 | TRBV6-1 | TRBD2 | CASRHPGGGGYTDTQYF | TGTGCCAGCAGGCACCCGGGGGGCGGGGGGTACACAGATACGCAGTATTTT
. | TRBJ2-1 | TRBV12-3/TRBV12-4 | . | CASSTRDSFYNEQFF | TGTGCCAGCAGTACCCGGGACTCCTTTTACAATGAGCAGTTCTTC
. | TRBJ1-4 | TRBV20-1 | . | CSATSGGINEKLFF | TGCAGTGCCACCTCGGGGGGAATTAATGAAAAACTGTTTTTT
few | TRBJ2-3 | TRBV5-6 | . | CASNGMLFTDTQYF | TGTGCCAGCAACGGGATGCTATTCACAGATACGCAGTATTTT
few | TRBJ2-1 | TRBV6-6 | . | CASSYVLAGRFVHNEQFF | TGTGCCAGCAGTTACGTCCTAGCAGGGCGCTTTGTCCACAATGAGCAGTTCTTC
. | TRBJ2-5 | TRBV7-6 | . | CASSLGGPWETQYF | TGTGCCAGCAGCTTAGGAGGGCCCTGGGAGACCCAGTACTTC
. | TRBJ2-1 | TRBV20-1 | TRBD2 | CSARPGGRGVYNEQFF | TGCAGTGCTAGACCGGGGGGGCGAGGCGTCTACAATGAGCAGTTCTTC
. | TRBJ2-2 | TRBV15 | . | CATSRDTRTGELFF | TGTGCCACCAGCAGAGATACTAGGACCGGGGAGCTGTTTTTT
many | TRBJ1-1 | TRBV7-2 | . | CASSLRAATEAFF | TGTGCCAGCAGCTTACGGGCCGCCACTGAAGCTTTCTTT
once | TRBJ2-2 | TRBV12-3/TRBV12-4 | . | CASTAGTTNTGELFF | TGTGCCAGCACCGCGGGGACCACAAACACCGGGGAGCTGTTTTTT
few | TRBJ2-5 | TRBV7-4 | TRBD2 | CASSPGTGTSGTYQETQYF | TGTGCCAGCAGCCCCGGGACGGGGACTAGCGGGACCTACCAAGAGACCCAGTACTTC
once | TRBJ2-5 | TRBV20-1 | . | CSAPRGGPETQYF | TGCAGTGCCCCCAGGGGAGGGCCTGAGACCCAGTACTTC
once | TRBJ1-3 | TRBV20-1 | . | CSALGNSGNTIYF | TGCAGTGCCCTCGGAAACTCTGGAAACACCATATATTTT
once | TRBJ2-1 | TRBV12-3/TRBV12-4 | . | CASSLRPGNEQFF | TGTGCCAGCAGTTTGCGCCCGGGCAATGAGCAGTTCTTC
once | TRBJ2-3 | TRBV20-1 | . | CSASPRKHTDTQYF | TGCAGTGCTAGCCCCCGGAAACACACAGATACGCAGTATTTT
. | TRBJ1-1 | TRBV7-2 | . | CATRAGNGVNTEAFF | TGTGCCACCAGGGCGGGGAACGGCGTGAACACTGAAGCTTTCTTT
. | TRBJ1-4 | TRBV4-3 | . | CASSQDGPKREKLFF | TGCGCCAGCAGCCAAGATGGTCCAAAGCGGGAAAAACTGTTTTTT
few | TRBJ2-5 | TRBV10-3 | . | CAIRNEAAKETQYF | TGTGCCATCCGGAATGAAGCGGCTAAAGAGACCCAGTACTTC
few | TRBJ2-1 | TRBV7-2 | . | CASSFVGTNYNEQFF | TGTGCCAGCAGCTTTGTCGGGACAAACTACAATGAGCAGTTCTTC
few | TRBJ2-7 | TRBV11-2 | . | CASSLFGHEQYF | TGTGCCAGCAGCTTATTCGGCCACGAGCAGTACTTC
. | TRBJ2-7 | TRBV4-1 | . | CASSPRTLQNEQYF | TGCGCCAGCAGCCCCAGGACCCTCCAGAACGAGCAGTACTTC
many | TRBJ1-3 | TRBV12-3/TRBV12-4 | . | CASSEQGSGNTIYF | TGTGCCAGCAGTGAACAGGGTTCTGGAAACACCATATATTTT
few | TRBJ1-6 | TRBV6-1 | TRBD1 | CASSDGTGLTPYNSPLHF | TGTGCCAGCAGTGACGGGACAGGCTTGACGCCCTATAATTCACCCCTCCACTTT
. | TRBJ1-5 | TRBV27 | . | CASSPKPPRYSNQPQHF | TGTGCCAGCAGTCCAAAACCCCCAAGGTATAGCAATCAGCCCCAGCATTTT
. | TRBJ1-6 | TRBV7-2 | TRBD1 | CASSLRWTGISPLHF | TGTGCCAGCAGCTTACGGTGGACAGGTATTTCACCCCTCCACTTT
. | TRBJ2-7 | TRBV20-1 | . | CSASQGRSQGEQYF | TGCAGTGCTAGCCAGGGCCGAAGTCAGGGCGAGCAGTACTTC
. | TRBJ1-6 | TRBV28 | . | CASRKAAFSNYNSPLHF | TGTGCCAGCAGAAAAGCAGCCTTCTCAAACTATAATTCACCCCTCCACTTT
. | TRBJ1-1 | TRBV7-9 | . | CASSPSLSGEAFF | TGTGCCAGCAGCCCGAGCCTCTCGGGGGAAGCTTTCTTT
. | TRBJ2-3 | TRBV4-3 | . | CASSLRELGDTQYF | TGCGCCAGCAGCCTTCGGGAGTTGGGAGATACGCAGTATTTT
few | TRBJ1-5 | TRBV7-9 | TRBD1 | CASSTATGGRQPQHF | TGTGCCAGCAGCACTGCGACAGGGGGAAGACAGCCCCAGCATTTT
. | TRBJ2-1 | TRBV5-4 | TRBD2 | CASSLGGSGAGGYNEQFF | TGTGCCAGCAGCTTGGGGGGGAGTGGTGCGGGGGGATACAATGAGCAGTTCTTC